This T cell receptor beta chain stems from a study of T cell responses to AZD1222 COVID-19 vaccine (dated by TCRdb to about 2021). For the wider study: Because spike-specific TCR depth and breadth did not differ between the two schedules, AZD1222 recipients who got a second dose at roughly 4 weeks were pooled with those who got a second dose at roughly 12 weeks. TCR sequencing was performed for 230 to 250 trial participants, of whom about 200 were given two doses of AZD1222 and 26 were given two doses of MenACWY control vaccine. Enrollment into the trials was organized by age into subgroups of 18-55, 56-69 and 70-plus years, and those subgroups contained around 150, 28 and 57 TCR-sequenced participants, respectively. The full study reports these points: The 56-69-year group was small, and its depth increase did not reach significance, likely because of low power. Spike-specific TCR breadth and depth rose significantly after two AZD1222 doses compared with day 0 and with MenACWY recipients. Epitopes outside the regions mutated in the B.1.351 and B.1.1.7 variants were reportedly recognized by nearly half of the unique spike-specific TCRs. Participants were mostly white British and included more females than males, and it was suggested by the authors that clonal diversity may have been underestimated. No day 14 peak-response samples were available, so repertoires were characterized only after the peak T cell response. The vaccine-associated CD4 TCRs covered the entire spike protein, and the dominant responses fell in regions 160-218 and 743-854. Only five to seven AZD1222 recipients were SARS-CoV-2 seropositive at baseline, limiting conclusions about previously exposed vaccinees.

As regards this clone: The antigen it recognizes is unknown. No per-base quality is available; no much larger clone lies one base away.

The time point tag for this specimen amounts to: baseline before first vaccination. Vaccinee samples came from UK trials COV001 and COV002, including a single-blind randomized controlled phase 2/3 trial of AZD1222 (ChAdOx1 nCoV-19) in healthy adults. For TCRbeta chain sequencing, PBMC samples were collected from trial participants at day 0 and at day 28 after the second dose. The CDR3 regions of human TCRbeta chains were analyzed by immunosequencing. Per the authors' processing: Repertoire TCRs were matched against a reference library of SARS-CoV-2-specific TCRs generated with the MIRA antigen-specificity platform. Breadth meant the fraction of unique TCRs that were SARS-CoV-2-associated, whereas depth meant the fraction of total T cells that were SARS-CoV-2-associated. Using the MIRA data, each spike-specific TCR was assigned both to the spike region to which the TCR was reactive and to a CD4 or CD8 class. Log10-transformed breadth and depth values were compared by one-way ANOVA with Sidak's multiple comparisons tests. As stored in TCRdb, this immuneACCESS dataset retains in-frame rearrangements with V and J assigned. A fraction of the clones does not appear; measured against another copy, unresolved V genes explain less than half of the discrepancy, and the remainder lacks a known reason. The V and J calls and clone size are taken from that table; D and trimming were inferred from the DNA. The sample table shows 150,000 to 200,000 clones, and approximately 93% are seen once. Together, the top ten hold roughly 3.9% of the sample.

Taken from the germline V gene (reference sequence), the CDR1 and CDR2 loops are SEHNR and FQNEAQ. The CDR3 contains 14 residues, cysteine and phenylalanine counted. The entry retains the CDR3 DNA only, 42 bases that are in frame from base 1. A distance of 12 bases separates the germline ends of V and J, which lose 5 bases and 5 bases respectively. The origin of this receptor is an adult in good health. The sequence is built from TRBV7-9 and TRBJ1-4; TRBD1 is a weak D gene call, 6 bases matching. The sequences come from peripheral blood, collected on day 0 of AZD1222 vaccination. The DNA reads TGTGCCAGCAGCCTGGACAGTTTAAATGAAAAACTGTTTTTT. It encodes CASSLDSLNEKLFF.